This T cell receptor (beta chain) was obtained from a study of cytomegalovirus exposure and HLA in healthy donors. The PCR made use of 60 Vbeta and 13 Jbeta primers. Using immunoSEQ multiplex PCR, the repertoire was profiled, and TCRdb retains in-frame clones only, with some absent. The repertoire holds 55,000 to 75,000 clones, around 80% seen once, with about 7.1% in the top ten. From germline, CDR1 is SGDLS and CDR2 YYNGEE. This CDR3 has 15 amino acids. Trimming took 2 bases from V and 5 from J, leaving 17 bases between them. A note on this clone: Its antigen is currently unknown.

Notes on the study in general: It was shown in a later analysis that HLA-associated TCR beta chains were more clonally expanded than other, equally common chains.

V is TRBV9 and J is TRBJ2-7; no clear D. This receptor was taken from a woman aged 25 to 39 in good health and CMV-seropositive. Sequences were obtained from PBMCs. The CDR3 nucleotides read TGTGCCAGCAGCGTGCCACAGCCATACTCTGACGAGCAGTACTTC. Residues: CASSVPQPYSDEQYF.